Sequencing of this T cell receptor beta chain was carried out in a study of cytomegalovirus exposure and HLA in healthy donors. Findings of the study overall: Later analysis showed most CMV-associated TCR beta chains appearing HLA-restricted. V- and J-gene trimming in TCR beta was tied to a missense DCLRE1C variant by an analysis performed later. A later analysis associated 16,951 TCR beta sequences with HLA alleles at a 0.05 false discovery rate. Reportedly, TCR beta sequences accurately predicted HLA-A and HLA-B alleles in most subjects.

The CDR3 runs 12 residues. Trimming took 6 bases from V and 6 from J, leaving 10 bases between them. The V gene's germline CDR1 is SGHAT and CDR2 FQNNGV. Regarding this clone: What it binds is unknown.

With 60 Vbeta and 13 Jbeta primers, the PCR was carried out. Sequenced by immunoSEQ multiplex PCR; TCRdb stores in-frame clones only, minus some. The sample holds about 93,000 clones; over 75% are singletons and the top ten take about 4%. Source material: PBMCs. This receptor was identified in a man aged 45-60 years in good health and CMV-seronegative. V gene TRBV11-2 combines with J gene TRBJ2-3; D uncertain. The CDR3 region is CASSSYSDTQYF. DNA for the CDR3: TGTGCCAGCAGTTCCTATTCCGATACGCAGTATTTT.